This paragraph reports one T cell receptor (beta chain). The V gene end was trimmed by 1 base and the J gene end by 4 bases; junction bases not matched to a gene: 3. Germline CDR1 reads GTSNPN; CDR2 reads SVGIG (reference sequence). This CDR3 is 13 amino acids long. These data are taken from a study of blood T cell repertoires in COVID-19. Authors' processing steps: By means of reference gene primer amplification, nucleated cell counts were estimated. Libraries were prepared by immunoSEQ multiplex PCR; TCRdb keeps only in-frame clonotypes and omits some of them. D and trimming come from the DNA, and the V and J calls and clone size come from that table. The sample includes some 130,000 clones, more than 85% of them seen just once.

The chain joins TRBV30 to TRBJ1-2, with 7 bases that match TRBD1. This TCR was recovered from a man aged 45-60 years with active or convalescent COVID-19. The sample taken for sequencing was peripheral blood. DNA of the CDR3: TGTGCCTGGAGTGAGGGACAGCTCTATGGCTACACCTTC. It is translated as CAWSEGQLYGYTF.